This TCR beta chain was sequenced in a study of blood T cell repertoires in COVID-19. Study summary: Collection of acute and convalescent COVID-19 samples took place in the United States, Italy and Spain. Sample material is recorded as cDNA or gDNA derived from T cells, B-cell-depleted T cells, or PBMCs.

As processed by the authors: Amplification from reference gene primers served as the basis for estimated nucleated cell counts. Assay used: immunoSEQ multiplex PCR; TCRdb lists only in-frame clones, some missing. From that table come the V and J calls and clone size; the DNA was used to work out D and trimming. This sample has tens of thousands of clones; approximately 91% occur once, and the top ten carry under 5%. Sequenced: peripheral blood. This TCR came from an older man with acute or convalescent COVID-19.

CDR3: CATSRERTAIGGSPLHF. The CDR3 bases are TGTGCCACCAGCAGGGAGAGGACCGCCATAGGGGGTTCACCCCTCCACTTT. This chain uses TRBV15 with TRBJ1-6; D perhaps matches TRBD1 (6 bases). Germline V CDR1 and CDR2: LNHNV, YYDKDF (reference sequence). The germline V and J ends were trimmed by 3 bases and 9 bases, with 21 bases remaining between them. The CDR3 loop spans 17 amino acids.